These 32 T cell receptor beta chains originate from one sample sequenced in a study of T cell repertoires in cytomegalovirus infection. TCRdb independently ran MiXCR on the reads; one entry per CDR3 protein. Of 200,000 or so distinct CDR3 sequences in the sample, approximately 19% were seen once. Sequenced: PBMCs. The receptors here all came from a human donor in good health (CMV status not recorded). Some clones in this sample may be carry-over from other donors' samples.

Many counts were recorded for this clonotype. The V call is TRBV7-8, the J call TRBJ2-5; D is possibly TRBD1 or TRBD2 (5 bases each). CDR1 and CDR2 from the germline V gene are SGHVS and FQNEAQ. The V end was cut by 5 bases, the J end by 7 bases, with 14 bases between. The CDR3 is 13 residues long. DNA for the CDR3: TGTGCCAGCAGCCAGGACTCGAGGGGGACCCAGTACTTC. Residues: CASSQDSRGTQYF. The full variable domain, completed using reference TRBV7-8 and TRBJ2-5, is GAGVSQSPRYKVAKRGQDVALRCDPISGHVSLFWYQQALGQGPEFLTYFQNEAQLDKSGLPSDRFFAERPEGSVSTLKIQRTQQEDSAVYLCASSQDSRGTQYFGPGTRLLVL.

The rearrangement joins TRBV5-1 to TRBJ2-7; D remains ambiguous. With 0 bases removed from V and 0 bases from J, the gap between germline ends came to 13 bases. CDR3 length: 16 residues. CDR1 and CDR2 from the germline V gene are SGHRS and YFSETQ. The CDR3 DNA is TGCGCCAGCAGCTTGGGGACGACCTCGAGCTCCTACGAGCAGTACTTC. It translates to CASSLGTTSSSYEQYF.

This clonotype was counted only a few times. The CDR3 DNA is TGTGCCAGCTCACCACCGACGGACAATGAGCAGTTCTTC. Residues: CASSPPTDNEQFF. The rearrangement links TRBV18 to TRBJ2-1, with D uncertain. V was cut by 0 bases and J by 5 bases, with 5 bases left in between. The CDR3 sequence is 13 residues long. Germline CDR1 is KGHSH and CDR2 is LQKENI.

This clonotype was found many times. This chain joins TRBV10-3 and TRBJ2-5; D gene uncertain. V was clipped by 3 bases and J by 1 base, with 6 bases between them. The CDR3 length is 13 residues. The V gene's germline CDR1 is ENHRY and CDR2 SYGVKD. In DNA, the CDR3 is TGTGCCATCAGTGATCAACCCCAAGAGACCCAGTACTTC. This encodes CAISDQPQETQYF.

The rearrangement joins TRBV28 to TRBJ2-7; D gene unclear. V lost 7 bases and J 0 bases, leaving 13 bases between the germline ends. The CDR3 extends over 14 amino acids. Germline loops: CDR1 MDHEN, CDR2 SYDVKM. Here the CDR3 DNA reads TGTGCCAGCACCGAGACCGCCAGCTCCTACGAGCAGTACTTC. Translating it yields CASTETASSYEQYF.

The genes are TRBV3-1 and TRBJ2-7; 8 positions match TRBD1. From germline, CDR1 is LGHDT and CDR2 YNNKEL (reference sequence). This CDR3 spans 13 amino acids. J was trimmed by 2 bases and V by 11 bases; bases with no gene match: 8. The DNA of the CDR3 is TGTGCCGCCGGGGACAGGAAAGCCTACGAGCAGTACTTC. Translated: CAAGDRKAYEQYF.

This clonotype was found many times. The chain combines TRBV7-2 with TRBJ1-2; 12 nucleotides agree with TRBD1. The V gene end was trimmed by 0 bases and the J gene end by 7 bases; junction bases not matched to a gene: 3. Germline V gene lookup returns CDR1 SGHTA and CDR2 FQGNSA. The CDR3 runs to 15 residues. For the CDR3, the DNA is TGTGCCAGCAGCTTAGCGGGACAGGGGGCACTTGGCTACACCTTC. It codes for CASSLAGQGALGYTF. Supplemented by reference TRBV7-2 and TRBJ1-2, the full variable domain reads GAGVSQSPSNKVTEKGKDVELRCDPISGHTALYWYRQSLGQGLEFLIYFQGNSAPDKSGLPSDRFSAERTGGSVSTLTIQRTQQEDSAVYLCASSLAGQGALGYTFGSGTRLTVV.

The V call is TRBV28, the J call TRBJ2-7; 11 bases are shared with TRBD1. Germline-derived CDR1 and CDR2 are MDHEN and SYDVKM. Trimming cost V 6 bases and J 7 bases; bases outside gene matches: 11. This CDR3 comprises 15 residues. The CDR3 here is CASSDPGQGGREQYF. The CDR3 region has the DNA TGTGCCAGCAGCGACCCGGGACAGGGGGGGCGTGAGCAGTACTTC.

This clonotype has just a few counts. The V call is TRBV20-1, the J call TRBJ1-1; TRBD1 matches at 7 bases. The CDR3 has 14 residues. J was trimmed by 1 base and V by 3 bases; bases with no gene match: 5. Germline V gene lookup returns CDR1 DFQATT and CDR2 SNEGSKA (reference sequence). CDR3: CSASLRGRNTEAFF. DNA for the CDR3: TGCAGTGCTAGTCTCAGGGGGAGGAACACTGAAGCTTTCTTT.

The V gene is TRBV28, the J gene TRBJ2-1; the match to TRBD2 covers 9 bases. Germline values: CDR1 MDHEN, CDR2 SYDVKM. The CDR3 runs 15 residues. Trimming took 8 bases from V and 10 from J; bases not matched to a gene: 15. The CDR3 bases are TGTGCCAGCGTAGGTGGGGGACTAGCTATGAAGGAGCAGTTCTTC. It codes for CASVGGGLAMKEQFF. Using reference TRBV28 and TRBJ2-1 for the parts outside the CDR3, the full variable domain is DVKVTQSSRYLVKRTGEKVFLECVQDMDHENMFWYRQDPGLGLRLIYFSYDVKMKEKGDIPEGYSVSREKKERFSLILESASTNQTSMYLCASVGGGLAMKEQFFGPGTRLTVL.

This clonotype was recorded once. The gene calls are TRBV9 and TRBJ2-1, with D perhaps TRBD1 (5 bases). V was shortened by 4 bases and J by 10 bases, with 18 bases between the two germline ends. CDR1 SGDLS and CDR2 YYNGEE come from the germline V gene. This CDR3 contains 14 residues. CDR3 nucleotides: TGTGCCAGCAGCCCCGTCAGTAGGACAAACGAGCAGTTCTTC. Translating it yields CASSPVSRTNEQFF.

On this clonotype: This may arise from a read error, as a much more abundant clone is one base away. This rearrangement joins TRBV7-2 to TRBJ1-2; 10 nucleotides align to TRBD1. Germline V gene data show CDR1 as SGHTA and CDR2 as FQGNSA. The length of the CDR3 is 15 residues. J gave up 3 bases and V 5 bases, and 6 bases lay outside the gene matches. The CDR3 DNA reads as TGTGCCAGCAGCCTTGGGACAGGGGCTGACTATGGCTACACCTTC. Its translation is CASSLGTGADYGYTF.

The rearrangement uses TRBV11-3 and TRBJ2-3; TRBD2 aligns across 9 bases. V gave up 4 bases and J gave up 0 bases; unmatched junction bases: 11. CDR3 size: 18 residues. Germline V gene data show CDR1 as SGHNT and CDR2 as YENEEA. CDR3 nucleotide sequence: TGTGCCAGCAGCTACGAAAATAGCGGGAGAATGAGCACAGATACGCAGTATTTT. This encodes CASSYENSGRMSTDTQYF. Based on the CDR3 plus reference TRBV11-3 and TRBJ2-3, the full variable domain is EAGVVQSPRYKIIEKKQPVAFWCNPISGHNTLYWYLQNLGQGPELLIRYENEEAVDDSQLPKDRFSAERLKGVDSTLKIQPAELGDSAVYLCASSYENSGRMSTDTQYFGPGTRLTVL.

The table lists this clonotype with a count of one. The chain carries TRBV6-1 and TRBJ2-5, with 7 nucleotides matching TRBD1. The CDR3 extends over 13 amino acids. CDR1 MNHNS and CDR2 SASEGT come from the germline V gene. After removal of 5 bases from V and 5 bases from J, the junction contained 5 bases not matched to a gene. The CDR3 sequence: CASSSRGTETQYF. CDR3 coding DNA: TGTGCCAGCAGTTCCAGGGGGACGGAGACCCAGTACTTC.

This sequence joins TRBV7-2 and TRBJ2-7, with 14 bases that match TRBD2. V trimming: 4 bases; J trimming: 3 bases; junction bases outside the gene matches: 2. Germline CDR1 is SGHTA and CDR2 is FQGNSA. The CDR3 has 15 residues. The CDR3 is CASSSGTSGSYEQYF. CDR3 nucleotide sequence: TGTGCCAGCAGCTCTGGGACTAGCGGGAGCTACGAGCAGTACTTC.

This clonotype has ten or more counts. The chain combines TRBV12-3 or TRBV12-4 with TRBJ2-6; possibly TRBD1 or TRBD2 for D (5 bases each). The ends were cut back, 6 bases at V and 0 bases at J, with 9 bases in the middle. This CDR3 spans 15 amino acids. CDR3 bases: TGTGCCAGCAGACGGGACCGCTCTGGGGCCAACGTCCTGACTTTC. Translated: CASRRDRSGANVLTF.

Points on this clonotype: A much larger clonotype is one base distant, so this may be a read error. The chain combines TRBV7-2 with TRBJ2-1; a possible D gene is TRBD2 (5 bases). The length of the CDR3 is 16 residues. CDR1 SGHTA and CDR2 FQGNSA come from the germline V gene. The CDR3 DNA is TGTGCCGGCAGCTTAGTGGCTAGCACCCATATGAATGAGCAGTTCTTC. Protein sequence: CAGSLVASTHMNEQFF. The full variable domain, its missing parts supplied by reference TRBV7-2 and TRBJ2-1, is GAGVSQSPSNKVTEKGKDVELRCDPISGHTALYWYRQSLGQGLEFLIYFQGNSAPDKSGLPSDRFSAERTGGSVSTLTIQRTQQEDSAVYLCAGSLVASTHMNEQFFGPGTRLTVL.

In this sample, this clonotype turned up a few times. The chain has TRBV5-1 and TRBJ1-3; 9 bases line up with TRBD1. The V and J ends lost 2 bases and 0 bases, in that order; junction bases with no gene match: 3. The CDR3 runs to 16 residues. CDR1 and CDR2 from the germline V gene are SGHRS and YFSETQ. The CDR3 reads CASSLSDRGSGNTIYF. The CDR3 coding sequence is TGCGCCAGCAGCTTATCGGACAGGGGCTCTGGAAACACCATATATTTT.

The chain carries TRBV29-1 and TRBJ1-2, with D tentatively TRBD1 (5 bases). This CDR3 has 11 amino acids. The germline gives CDR1 SQVTM, CDR2 ANQGSEA. Trimming took off 4 bases at V and 8 bases at J, with 11 bases between the two ends. The CDR3 spells CSVVLSGGYTF. CDR3 in DNA: TGCAGCGTTGTCTTATCAGGGGGCTACACCTTC.

This clonotype showed up just a few times. This may come from a read error, since a much larger clone is one base off. This chain links TRBV7-2 with TRBJ2-3; TRBD2 might be the D (6 bases). The germline gives CDR1 SGHTA, CDR2 FQGNSA. This CDR3 comprises 16 residues. CDR3 protein: CASSEEVRGSTGTQYF. CDR3 nucleotides: TGTGCCAGCAGCGAAGAGGTGCGGGGCAGCACAGGTACGCAGTATTTT.

This clonotype was observed at least ten times. This sequence joins TRBV7-3 and TRBJ2-5; D is unclear. CDR3 length: 13 amino acids. Per germline, CDR1 SGHTA and CDR2 FQGTGA. V was shortened by 4 bases and J by 2 bases, with 8 bases between the two germline ends. This CDR3 reads CASSSSHQETQYF. The CDR3 coding sequence is TGTGCCAGCAGCTCGTCCCATCAAGAGACCCAGTACTTC. The whole variable domain, remainder taken from reference TRBV7-3 and TRBJ2-5, is GAGVSQTPSNKVTEKGKYVELRCDPISGHTALYWYRQSLGQGPEFLIYFQGTGAADDSGLPNDRFFAVRPEGSVSTLKIQRTERGDSAVYLCASSSSHQETQYFGPGTRLLVL.

Ten or more counts support this clonotype. The chain joins TRBV7-2 to TRBJ2-7; D gene uncertain. The V gene's germline CDR1 is SGHTA and CDR2 FQGNSA. This CDR3 region has 14 residues. V was clipped by 1 base and J by 0 bases, with 7 bases between them. The CDR3 DNA follows: TGTGCCAGCAGCTTAGATGTCATCTCCTACGAGCAGTACTTC. This sequence encodes CASSLDVISYEQYF.

This clonotype appeared a few times. The genes are TRBV6-6 and TRBJ2-7; 9 bases match TRBD1. V lost 6 bases to trimming and J lost 3 bases; unmatched junction nucleotides: 9. CDR3 size: 15 residues. CDR1 is MNHNY and CDR2 is SVGAGI in the germline V gene (reference sequence). The CDR3 reads CASSPGQGPLYEQYF. For the CDR3, the DNA is TGTGCCAGCAGCCCCGGACAGGGGCCGCTCTACGAGCAGTACTTC.

This clonotype came up many times. V and J are TRBV5-6 and TRBJ1-5; D is uncertain. Germline CDR1 reads SGHDT; CDR2 reads YYEEEE. With 0 bases removed from V and 7 bases from J, the gap between germline ends came to 8 bases. The CDR3 sequence is 13 residues long. The CDR3 loop reads CASSLGLAQPQHF. The CDR3 DNA reads TGTGCCAGCAGCTTGGGTCTGGCCCAGCCCCAGCATTTT.

This rearrangement joins TRBV11-2 to TRBJ1-6, with D uncertain. This CDR3 is 13 amino acids long. Trimming left V 0 bases short and J 8 bases short, with 5 bases between. From germline, CDR1 is SGHAT and CDR2 FQNNGV. The CDR3 reads CASSLEAHSPLHF. In DNA, the CDR3 is TGTGCCAGCAGCTTAGAGGCACATTCACCCCTCCACTTT.

This clonotype occurred many times. The chain links TRBV24-1 to TRBJ1-1; D is ambiguous. CDR3 size: 16 residues. Germline V gives CDR1 KGHDR, CDR2 SFDVKD. V lost 3 bases, J lost 3 bases, and 16 bases lay in between. DNA for the CDR3: TGTGCCACCAGTGATCCTCGAGTCCCAATAGACACTGAAGCTTTCTTT. Translation: CATSDPRVPIDTEAFF.

This clonotype was counted between two and nine times. The rearrangement joins TRBV5-1 to TRBJ2-3, with D unclear. There are 14 residues in the CDR3. With 5 bases removed from V and 4 bases from J, the gap between germline ends came to 14 bases. CDR1 and CDR2 from the germline V gene are SGHRS and YFSETQ. The CDR3 bases are TGCGCCAGCAGAACTCAATCAGGAGCAGATACGCAGTATTTT. The encoded protein is CASRTQSGADTQYF.

This clonotype was counted a few times. The chain is built from TRBV7-9 and TRBJ2-3, with TRBD2 as a possible D gene (7 bases). Trimming removed 5 bases at V and 3 bases at J, with 12 bases between. The germline gives CDR1 SEHNR, CDR2 FQNEAQ (reference sequence). The CDR3 runs 14 residues. CDR3 sequence: CASSGGGGTDTQYF. In DNA form, the CDR3 reads TGTGCCAGCAGCGGGGGCGGGGGAACAGATACGCAGTATTTT.

This clonotype was seen repeatedly, ten times or more. V and J are TRBV2 and TRBJ2-3, with 8 positions matching TRBD2. Losses at the gene ends were 2 bases for V and 0 bases for J; bases not matched to a gene: 4. CDR3 length: 16 residues. CDR1 and CDR2 from the germline V gene are SNHLY and FYNNEI. CDR3 sequence (DNA): TGTGCCAGCAGTGAACGACCTAGCGGGAGCACAGATACGCAGTATTTT. Its translation: CASSERPSGSTDTQYF.

This clonotype has ten or more counts. The chain has TRBV7-6 and TRBJ2-1; D is unresolved. The germline gives CDR1 SGHVS, CDR2 FNYEAQ. CDR3 length: 11 amino acids. V dropped 3 bases and J dropped 5 bases, with 2 bases sitting between them. This chain's CDR3 is CASSLNNEQFF. The CDR3 DNA sequence: TGTGCCAGCAGCTTGAACAATGAGCAGTTCTTC.

This clonotype was seen more than once but under ten times. The chain is built from TRBV19 and TRBJ2-5, with D perhaps matching TRBD1 (6 bases). CDR3 length: 14 residues. The V and J ends lost 5 bases and 1 base respectively, with 11 bases between them. Germline assignment: CDR1 LNHDA and CDR2 SQIVND (reference sequence). CDR3 coding DNA: TGTGCCAGTAGTCCCCGGACAGCCCAAGAGACCCAGTACTTC. This encodes CASSPRTAQETQYF.

This clonotype came up many times. The chain is built from TRBV11-1 and TRBJ1-1, with 7 bases identical to TRBD1. Germline values: CDR1 SGHAT, CDR2 FQDESV (reference sequence). V dropped 2 bases and J dropped 4; count of bases not matched to a gene: 7. The CDR3 covers 15 residues. As DNA, the CDR3 is TGTGCCAGCAGCTTACAGGGGGATTTGTTCACTGAAGCTTTCTTT. Translating gives CASSLQGDLFTEAFF.